The next 20 T cell receptor beta chains were all read from a single sample in a study of CD8+ T cells in alopecia areata. Extraction of RNA preceded its reverse transcription into cDNA, which served as the sequencing template. This table comes from immunoSEQ multiplex PCR, and its TCRdb copy is limited to in-frame clones, with some not included. Of 95,000 to 120,000 clones in the sample, approximately 50% were seen once. The sample comprised NKG2D-low CD8+ T cells sorted from blood. These receptors came from a human donor with alopecia areata.

The chain joins TRBV9 to TRBJ2-5; 8 bases are shared with TRBD2. Looked up from germline, CDR1 is SGDLS and CDR2 is YYNGEE. V was clipped by 3 bases and J by 2 bases; unmatched bases: 3. The CDR3 is made up of 14 amino acids. CDR3 sequence (DNA): TGTGCCAGCAGCGGAGCGGGGGCACAAGAGACCCAGTACTTC. It translates to CASSGAGAQETQYF.

The chain couples TRBV7-9 to TRBJ2-5, with 9 bases lining up with TRBD1. With V trimmed by 4 bases and J by 5 bases, 11 bases remained unmatched. Per the germline V gene, CDR1 is SEHNR and CDR2 is FQNEAQ (reference sequence). The CDR3 is made up of 16 amino acids. CDR3 protein: CASSSSSGTGRETQYF. As DNA, the CDR3 is TGTGCCAGCAGCTCATCCTCCGGGACAGGGAGGGAGACCCAGTACTTC.

V gene TRBV30 combines with J gene TRBJ1-2, with D hard to call. This CDR3 comprises 13 residues. Germline V gene lookup returns CDR1 GTSNPN and CDR2 SVGIG (reference sequence). V was cut by 6 bases and J by 4 bases, with 15 bases left in between. The CDR3 is CACRAAGVYGYTF. The CDR3 DNA follows: TGTGCCTGCCGGGCGGCTGGGGTCTATGGCTACACCTTC.

This clone has only one observation. The chain links TRBV7-6 to TRBJ2-5, with D unresolved. The CDR3 spans 13 residues. The V and J ends lost 2 bases and 5 bases respectively, with 9 bases between them. From germline, CDR1 is SGHVS and CDR2 FNYEAQ. The CDR3 loop is CASSLQRLETQYF. Here the CDR3 DNA reads TGTGCCAGCAGCTTACAGAGACTTGAGACCCAGTACTTC.

The rearrangement uses TRBV11-2 and TRBJ1-1; D gene ambiguous. V dropped 1 base and J dropped 1 base, with 7 bases sitting between them. In germline, CDR1 is SGHAT, CDR2 FQNNGV. The CDR3 has 14 residues. The CDR3 DNA is TGTGCCAGCAGCTTAGTCCGACGGAACACTGAAGCTTTCTTT. Translating it yields CASSLVRRNTEAFF.

This clone was seen more than once but under ten times. The chain recombines TRBV28 with TRBJ2-7; no firm D call. The CDR3 covers 15 residues. The germline V gene has CDR1 MDHEN and CDR2 SYDVKM. The germline V and J ends were trimmed by 1 base and 0 bases, with 10 bases remaining between them. In DNA form, the CDR3 reads TGTGCCAGCAGTTTATACAGACGAAGCTCCTACGAGCAGTACTTC. Its protein is CASSLYRRSSYEQYF.

This clone has a single count. The V and J genes are TRBV9 and TRBJ2-1; D gene uncertain. The CDR3 runs to 14 residues. Trimming removed 0 bases at V and 7 bases at J, with 11 bases between. CDR1 is SGDLS and CDR2 is YYNGEE in the germline V gene. The chain's CDR3 is CASSVEAGWNEQFF. Written as DNA, the CDR3 is TGTGCCAGCAGCGTAGAGGCCGGGTGGAATGAGCAGTTCTTC. Variable domain in full (rest from reference TRBV9 and TRBJ2-1): DSGVTQTPKHLITATGQRVTLRCSPRSGDLSVYWYQQSLDQGLQFLIQYYNGEERAKGNILERFSAQQFPDLHSELNLSSLELGDSALYFCASSVEAGWNEQFFGPGTRLTVL.

The genes are TRBV7-2 and TRBJ2-5; no clear D. The V gene lost 5 bases and the J gene lost 1 base, with 5 bases spanning the gap. The germline gives CDR1 SGHTA, CDR2 FQGNSA. This CDR3 spans 12 amino acids. CDR3 sequence reads: CASSPGQETQYF. The DNA for the CDR3 is TGTGCCAGCAGCCCGGGCCAAGAGACCCAGTACTTC. The full variable domain, in which reference TRBV7-2 and TRBJ2-5 provide the parts outside the CDR3, is GAGVSQSPSNKVTEKGKDVELRCDPISGHTALYWYRQSLGQGLEFLIYFQGNSAPDKSGLPSDRFSAERTGGSVSTLTIQRTQQEDSAVYLCASSPGQETQYFGPGTRLLVL.

The chain joins TRBV27 to TRBJ2-3; possibly TRBD2 for D (5 bases). This CDR3 region has 15 residues. V was pared by 4 bases and J by 2 bases, with 13 bases between. Germline V gene data show CDR1 as MNHEY and CDR2 as SMNVEV (reference sequence). The CDR3 loop reads CASSSLGVPTDTQYF. In DNA, the CDR3 is TGTGCCAGCAGTTCCCTCGGGGTACCCACAGATACGCAGTATTTT.

This clone was seen a few times. J is TRBJ2-5 and V is TRBV7-9; D may be TRBD1 (5 bases). The germline gives CDR1 SEHNR, CDR2 FQNEAQ (reference sequence). The CDR3 totals 17 residues. Trimming left V 4 bases short and J 5 bases short, with 23 bases between. CDR3 protein: CASSSRPSAGFDETQYF. The CDR3 DNA reads as TGTGCCAGCAGCTCCCGCCCGAGTGCAGGGTTCGATGAGACCCAGTACTTC.

The J gene is TRBJ2-2, the V gene TRBV5-1; D remains unclear. Between the trimmed V and J ends, which lost 4 bases and 0 bases, there was a span of 4 bases. The CDR3 is 13 residues long. Germline CDR1 is SGHRS and CDR2 is YFSETQ. The CDR3 DNA sequence: TGCGCCAGCAGCCTGACGAACACCGGGGAGCTGTTTTTT. Translated, it gives CASSLTNTGELFF.

This clone was picked up one time. V is TRBV30 and J is TRBJ2-7; 12 bases map to TRBD1. Per the germline V gene, CDR1 is GTSNPN and CDR2 is SVGIG (reference sequence). This CDR3 has 12 amino acids. V was clipped by 8 bases and J by 7 bases; unmatched bases: 6. CDR3 loop: CALWDRGQEQYF. As DNA, the CDR3 is TGTGCCCTCTGGGACAGGGGGCAAGAGCAGTACTTC.

This clone was observed a few times. The chain couples TRBV13 to TRBJ2-1, with 7 bases matching TRBD2. Germline CDR1 is PRHDT and CDR2 is FYEKMQ (reference sequence). The CDR3 totals 14 residues. The V gene end was trimmed by 6 bases and the J gene end by 6 bases; junction bases not matched to a gene: 8. CDR3 in amino acids: CASRRGLVSNEQFF. CDR3 DNA sequence: TGTGCCAGCAGACGAGGACTAGTATCCAATGAGCAGTTCTTC.

The rearrangement joins TRBV7-8 to TRBJ2-1, with TRBD2 identical over 7 bases. V lost 4 bases to trimming and J lost 0 bases; unmatched junction nucleotides: 18. This CDR3 is built from 20 residues. The germline V gene has CDR1 SGHVS and CDR2 FQNEAQ. The CDR3 loop is CASSSPSGLGRHSSYNEQFF. As DNA, the CDR3 is TGTGCCAGCAGCTCCCCATCCGGACTAGGCCGACATAGCTCCTACAATGAGCAGTTCTTC.

About this clone: This same CDR3 is encoded by further DNA sequences in the sample. The rearrangement links TRBV28 to TRBJ2-3, with D possibly TRBD1 on 6 matching bases. With 3 bases removed from V and 3 bases from J, the gap between germline ends came to 10 bases. Germline V gene lookup returns CDR1 MDHEN and CDR2 SYDVKM. There are 14 residues in the CDR3. The CDR3 coding sequence is TGTGCCAGCAGTTTGGTCAGGGGAACAGATACGCAGTATTTT. It specifies CASSLVRGTDTQYF.

J is TRBJ2-7 and V is TRBV19; 7 bases line up with TRBD1. With V trimmed by 4 bases and J by 6 bases, 3 bases remained unmatched. Germline lookup yields CDR1 LNHDA and CDR2 SQIVND (reference sequence). The CDR3 totals 12 residues. This CDR3 reads CASSTQGFEQYF. As DNA, the CDR3 is TGTGCCAGTAGTACACAGGGGTTCGAGCAGTACTTC.

The chain combines TRBV2 with TRBJ2-5, with D perhaps matching TRBD2 (5 bases). Germline V lookup: CDR1 SNHLY, CDR2 FYNNEI. V lost 6 bases and J 1 base, leaving 18 bases between the germline ends. There are 16 residues in the CDR3. In DNA, the CDR3 is TGTGCCAGCAGCAACCCGGCGACGGGGAGCCAAGAGACCCAGTACTTC. This encodes CASSNPATGSQETQYF.

The chain recombines TRBV6-5 with TRBJ2-7; D unresolved. The CDR3 runs 13 residues. From germline, CDR1 is MNHEY and CDR2 SVGAGI. V gave up 6 bases and J gave up 2 bases, with 11 bases separating them. This CDR3 is CASSIAVPYEQYF. The DNA of the CDR3 is TGTGCCAGCAGCATCGCAGTACCCTACGAGCAGTACTTC.

The genes are TRBV19 and TRBJ2-1; TRBD2 aligns across 11 bases. The CDR3 consists of 15 residues. CDR1 and CDR2 (germline): LNHDA, SQIVND (reference sequence). Unmatched junction bases numbered 5, after V lost 4 bases and J lost 6 bases. CDR3 nucleotides: TGTGCCAGTAGTACCACTAGCGGGAGTTTCAATGAGCAGTTCTTC. Its protein product is CASSTTSGSFNEQFF.

The V gene is TRBV15, the J gene TRBJ2-7; D call uncertain. The V and J ends lost 5 bases and 3 bases respectively, with 14 bases between them. This CDR3 comprises 14 residues. Germline V gene sequence: CDR1 LNHNV, CDR2 YYDKDF (reference sequence). CDR3 nucleotide sequence: TGTGCCACCAGCCCCCCTTCGCGCCGCTACGAGCAGTACTTC. Protein product: CATSPPSRRYEQYF.